This T cell receptor beta chain originates from a study of T cell repertoires in cytomegalovirus infection. Across the whole study: Based on public TCR beta signatures, there were indications of CMV infection and of a matching HLA type.

There are 15 residues in the CDR3. CDR1 KGHSH and CDR2 LQKENI come from the germline V gene. The V gene lost 0 bases and the J gene lost 1 base, with 7 bases spanning the gap. This clonotype was observed a few times. TCRdb re-derived calls from the reads in MiXCR, one entry per CDR3 protein. The sample lists about 400,000 distinct CDR3 sequences, over 15% occurring once. Sequencing input: PBMCs. The receptor comes from a human donor in good health (CMV status not recorded). Some clones in this sample may be carry-over from other donors' samples. The J gene is TRBJ1-3, the V gene TRBV18; D might be TRBD1 (5 bases). The CDR3 region has the DNA TGTGCCAGCTCACCACCGGGGGAGTCTGGAAACACCATATATTTT. Encoded protein: CASSPPGESGNTIYF.